This TCR beta chain emerged from a study of OX40 agonist ivuxolimab in advanced cancers. Findings of the study overall: Clonal expansion among partial responders at 0.1-3.0 mg/kg ranked near the lowest.

Profiled with immunoSEQ multiplex PCR; TCRdb holds only in-frame clones, not every one. The sample records just over 95,000 clones, around 89% being singletons. The CDR3 covers 13 residues. J was trimmed by 7 bases and V by 3 bases; bases with no gene match: 4. Germline values: CDR1 SGHDT, CDR2 YYEEEE. On this clone: What it recognizes is unknown.

The sequence was collected from an adult with an advanced solid tumor such as melanoma, head and neck, liver or kidney cancer. This material consisted of CD4+ or CD8+ T cells sorted from blood, taken in a trial of the OX40 agonist ivuxolimab. The chain employs TRBV5-6 and TRBJ1-5, with 7 bases lining up with TRBD1. CDR3 DNA: TGTGCCAGCAGCTATAGGGGGCGGCAGCCCCAGCATTTT. This encodes CASSYRGRQPQHF.